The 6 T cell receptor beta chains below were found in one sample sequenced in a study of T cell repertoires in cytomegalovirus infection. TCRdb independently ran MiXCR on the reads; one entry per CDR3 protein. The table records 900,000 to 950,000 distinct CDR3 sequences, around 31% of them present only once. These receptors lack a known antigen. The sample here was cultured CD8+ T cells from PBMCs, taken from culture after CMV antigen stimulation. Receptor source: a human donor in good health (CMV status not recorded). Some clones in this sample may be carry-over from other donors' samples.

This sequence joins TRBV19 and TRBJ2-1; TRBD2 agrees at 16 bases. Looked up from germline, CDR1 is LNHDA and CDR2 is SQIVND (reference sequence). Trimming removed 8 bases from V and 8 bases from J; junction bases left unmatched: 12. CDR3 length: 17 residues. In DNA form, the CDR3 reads TGTGCCAGTTGTCCCGGGACTAGCGGGGGGGCCGACCATGAGCAGTTCTTC. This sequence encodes CASCPGTSGGADHEQFF.

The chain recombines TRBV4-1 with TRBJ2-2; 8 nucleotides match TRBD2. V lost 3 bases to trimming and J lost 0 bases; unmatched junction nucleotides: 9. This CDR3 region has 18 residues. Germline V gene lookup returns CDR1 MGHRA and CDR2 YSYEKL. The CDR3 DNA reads TGCGCCAGCAGCCATTGGGAAGCGGGGGCAACGAACACCGGGGAGCTGTTTTTT. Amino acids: CASSHWEAGATNTGELFF.

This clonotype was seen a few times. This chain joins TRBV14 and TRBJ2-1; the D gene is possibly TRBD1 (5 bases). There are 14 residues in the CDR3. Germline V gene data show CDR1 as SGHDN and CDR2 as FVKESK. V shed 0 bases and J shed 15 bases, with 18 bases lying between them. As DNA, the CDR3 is TGTGCCAGCAGCCAAGATCGTGGACATAAAGGTCGGTTCTTC. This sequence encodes CASSQDRGHKGRFF. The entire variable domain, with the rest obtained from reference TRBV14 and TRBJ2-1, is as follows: EAGVTQFPSHSVIEKGQTVTLRCDPISGHDNLYWYRRVMGKEIKFLLHFVKESKQDESGMPNNRFLAERTGGTYSTLKVQPAELEDSGVYFCASSQDRGHKGRFFGPGTRLTVL.

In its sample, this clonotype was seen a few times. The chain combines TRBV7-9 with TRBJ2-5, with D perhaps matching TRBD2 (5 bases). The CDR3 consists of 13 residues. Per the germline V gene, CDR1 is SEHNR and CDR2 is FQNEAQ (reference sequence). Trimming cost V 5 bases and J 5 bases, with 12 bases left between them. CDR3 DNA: TGTGCCAGCAGCATACCGGGGTGGGAGACCCAGTACTTC. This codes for CASSIPGWETQYF.

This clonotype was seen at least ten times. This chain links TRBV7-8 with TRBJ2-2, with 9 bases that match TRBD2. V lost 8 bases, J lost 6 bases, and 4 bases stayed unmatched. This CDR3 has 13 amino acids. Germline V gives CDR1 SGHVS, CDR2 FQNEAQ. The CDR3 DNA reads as TGTGCCAGCTGGGCGGGGGGGTCCGGGGAGCTGTTTTTT. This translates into CASWAGGSGELFF.

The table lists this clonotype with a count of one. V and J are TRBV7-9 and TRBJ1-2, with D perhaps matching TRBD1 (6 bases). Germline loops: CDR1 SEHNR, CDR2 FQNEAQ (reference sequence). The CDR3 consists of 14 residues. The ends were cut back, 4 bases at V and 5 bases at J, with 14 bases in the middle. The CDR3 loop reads CASSSEGGRYGYTF. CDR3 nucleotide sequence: TGTGCCAGCAGCTCAGAGGGGGGTCGGTATGGCTACACCTTC.